What follows are 29 T cell receptor beta chains derived from one specimen sequenced in a study of memory CD4+ T cells and cytomegalovirus serostatus. The sort gate was single viable CD3+CD4+CD8-CD45RO+ cells for memory CD4+ T cells. Clones were sequenced by immunoSEQ multiplex PCR, and TCRdb holds only the in-frame ones, with some missing. The table lists about 58,000 clones, 82% of them singletons, with just under 0.5% in the top ten. Sequenced: memory CD4+ T cells from blood. Every receptor here comes from an adult in good health and CMV-seronegative. Some clones in this sample may be carry-over from other donors' samples.

This clone was recorded once. This chain connects TRBV28 to TRBJ2-7, with D maybe TRBD2 (6 bases). The CDR3 is 15 amino acids. Trimming took 5 bases from V and 3 from J, leaving 17 bases between them. Germline V gene data show CDR1 as MDHEN and CDR2 as SYDVKM. The CDR3 nucleotides read TGTGCCAGCAGTGAGACTCCGGGAGATTTCTACGAGCAGTACTTC. This codes for CASSETPGDFYEQYF. The variable domain in full, completed from reference TRBV28 and TRBJ2-7, reads DVKVTQSSRYLVKRTGEKVFLECVQDMDHENMFWYRQDPGLGLRLIYFSYDVKMKEKGDIPEGYSVSREKKERFSLILESASTNQTSMYLCASSETPGDFYEQYFGPGTRLTVT.

The gene calls are TRBV27 and TRBJ2-7; TRBD1 aligns across 7 bases. There are 13 residues in the CDR3. V lost 5 bases, J lost 4 bases, and 5 bases stayed unmatched. In germline, CDR1 is MNHEY, CDR2 SMNVEV (reference sequence). The CDR3: CASSPMTGYEQYF. The CDR3 DNA follows: TGTGCCAGCAGTCCCATGACAGGGTACGAGCAGTACTTC.

The chain carries TRBV28 and TRBJ2-7; a possible D gene is TRBD1 (7 bases). The germline V and J ends were trimmed by 2 bases and 3 bases, with 11 bases remaining between them. The CDR3 sequence is 14 residues long. Per the germline V gene, CDR1 is MDHEN and CDR2 is SYDVKM. CDR3 loop: CASSLRQGGYEQYF. In nucleotides, the CDR3 is TGTGCCAGCAGTTTAAGACAGGGAGGCTACGAGCAGTACTTC.

This clone was counted a few times. V is TRBV9 and J is TRBJ2-2, with 11 bases fitting TRBD2. Unmatched junction bases numbered 4, after V lost 1 base and J lost 5 bases. CDR3 length equals 16 residues. Germline-derived CDR1 and CDR2 are SGDLS and YYNGEE. The chain's CDR3 is CASSVTGTSGTGELFF. CDR3 nucleotide sequence: TGTGCCAGCAGCGTAACCGGGACTAGCGGAACCGGGGAGCTGTTTTTT.

This clone was detected a few times. This sequence joins TRBV28 and TRBJ1-5; TRBD1 is a possible D gene (6 bases). The CDR3 has 13 residues. Germline lookup yields CDR1 MDHEN and CDR2 SYDVKM. The V gene lost 6 bases and the J gene lost 7 bases, with 13 bases spanning the gap. The CDR3 loop reads CASRGGGPQPQHF. CDR3 coding DNA: TGTGCCAGCAGAGGGGGGGGCCCCCAGCCCCAGCATTTT.

This sequence joins TRBV4-2 and TRBJ1-3; D gene unclear. V was pared by 4 bases and J by 4 bases, with 11 bases between. The CDR3 covers 14 residues. In germline, CDR1 is LGHNA, CDR2 YNFKEQ. CDR3 region: CASSPGLAGNTIYF. The CDR3 nucleotides read TGTGCCAGCAGCCCCGGGCTTGCAGGAAACACCATATATTTT.

CDR3 residues: CASSPAAGGPSNEQFF. The CDR3 nucleotides read TGTGCCAGCAGCCCGGCAGCGGGAGGGCCTTCCAATGAGCAGTTCTTC. The gene calls are TRBV4-2 and TRBJ2-1; 10 nucleotides line up with TRBD2. V gave up 4 bases and J gave up 6 bases; unmatched junction bases: 9. The germline V gene encodes CDR1 LGHNA and CDR2 YNFKEQ. CDR3 length equals 16 residues.

The chain has TRBV7-9 and TRBJ2-5; D call uncertain. Between the trimmed V and J ends, which lost 1 base and 4 bases, there was a span of 7 bases. The CDR3 length is 13 residues. Germline CDR1 reads SEHNR; CDR2 reads FQNEAQ (reference sequence). CDR3 residues: CASSLVTLETQYF. The CDR3 DNA reads TGTGCCAGCAGCTTAGTCACGTTAGAGACCCAGTACTTC.

In its sample, this clone was seen a few times. This sequence joins TRBV7-8 and TRBJ1-6; D is undetermined. The CDR3 loop spans 15 amino acids. V shed 2 bases and J shed 6 bases, with 11 bases lying between them. The germline gives CDR1 SGHVS, CDR2 FQNEAQ. This CDR3 is CASSLTDPLNSPLHF. The CDR3, as DNA: TGTGCCAGCAGCTTAACCGACCCGCTTAATTCACCCCTCCACTTT.

The chain joins TRBV6-5 to TRBJ1-3; perhaps TRBD1 as D (5 bases). Trimming removed 6 bases from V and 6 bases from J, with 15 bases in between. Germline-derived CDR1 and CDR2 are MNHEY and SVGAGI. The CDR3 runs to 14 residues. CDR3 in DNA: TGTGCCAGCAGGGGGGACTACGCTGCAAACACCATATATTTT. It codes for CASRGDYAANTIYF.

This chain connects TRBV30 to TRBJ2-1; 10 bases are shared with TRBD2. CDR1 and CDR2 (germline): GTSNPN, SVGIG (reference sequence). Losses at the gene ends were 7 bases for V and 8 bases for J; bases not matched to a gene: 11. This CDR3 contains 14 residues. The CDR3, as DNA: TGTGCCTTTGAGCGGGAGGGCCTTATACATGAGCAGTTCTTC. As protein: CAFEREGLIHEQFF.

The chain recombines TRBV11-2 with TRBJ1-5; D uncertain. Per the germline V gene, CDR1 is SGHAT and CDR2 is FQNNGV. V was pared by 5 bases and J by 3 bases, with 8 bases between. CDR3 size: 13 residues. The CDR3 loop reads CASSLTSNQPQHF. CDR3 DNA sequence: TGTGCCAGCAGCCTGACTTCCAATCAGCCCCAGCATTTT.

V gene TRBV2 combines with J gene TRBJ1-5; 8 bases fit TRBD1. With 3 bases clipped from V and 6 bases from J, the junction kept 7 bases outside the gene matches. The germline V gene has CDR1 SNHLY and CDR2 FYNNEI. The CDR3 spans 15 residues. The CDR3 coding sequence is TGTGCCAGCAGTGAGGGTGCAGGGGGCGGTCAGCCCCAGCATTTT. It specifies CASSEGAGGGQPQHF.

This clone has just one count. This chain links TRBV5-1 with TRBJ2-7; 11 bases line up with TRBD2. The CDR3 spans 15 residues. V shed 5 bases, J shed 3 bases, and the junction held 7 bases outside the gene matches. Germline V gene sequence: CDR1 SGHRS, CDR2 YFSETQ. The CDR3 coding sequence is TGCGCCAGCAGTCTGGGGACTAGCGGAATCTACGAGCAGTACTTC. Translation: CASSLGTSGIYEQYF.

The count of this clone is one. The rearrangement uses TRBV5-1 and TRBJ1-1; D is possibly TRBD1 (6 bases). Germline CDR1 and CDR2: SGHRS and YFSETQ. V was cut by 1 base and J by 3 bases, with 10 bases left in between. The CDR3 has 14 residues. For the CDR3, the DNA is TGCGCCAGCAGCTTGTCGGGGGCGGACACTGAAGCTTTCTTT. This sequence encodes CASSLSGADTEAFF.

The V call is TRBV18, the J call TRBJ2-7, with 8 positions matching TRBD1. This CDR3 region has 15 residues. J lost 6 bases, V lost 2 bases, and 9 bases had no gene match. CDR1 is KGHSH and CDR2 is LQKENI in the germline V gene. In DNA, the CDR3 is TGTGCCAGCTCACCAGCCATTGGACAGGGAGCCGAGCAGTACTTC. Its translation: CASSPAIGQGAEQYF.

The chain combines TRBV5-4 with TRBJ1-3, with 8 bases matching TRBD1. Germline V lookup: CDR1 SGHNT, CDR2 YYREEE (reference sequence). This CDR3 is built from 19 residues. J lost 0 bases, V lost 3 bases, and 14 bases had no gene match. The CDR3 loop reads CASSSRRQGRPASGNTIYF. For the CDR3, the DNA is TGTGCCAGCAGCTCCCGACGACAGGGGCGCCCCGCCTCTGGAAACACCATATATTTT.

The chain links TRBV10-2 to TRBJ1-1; TRBD1 matches 10 bases. Trimming cost V 10 bases and J 7 bases; bases outside gene matches: 15. Per germline, CDR1 WSHSY and CDR2 SAAADI. This CDR3 spans 15 amino acids. The CDR3 protein is CATRGVDRGKGEAFF. CDR3 in DNA: TGCGCCACGAGGGGTGTGGACAGGGGGAAGGGTGAAGCTTTCTTT.

This clone was observed a single time. The genes are TRBV7-9 and TRBJ2-6; 8 bases are a match to TRBD1. V was pared by 6 bases and J by 1 base, with 5 bases of the junction left unmatched. The germline CDR1 and CDR2 sequences are SEHNR and FQNEAQ (reference sequence). The CDR3 runs 16 residues. CDR3 nucleotide sequence: TGTGCCAGCAGACCGGGACAGGCATCTGGGGCCAACGTCCTGACTTTC. Its protein is CASRPGQASGANVLTF.

This clone was recorded only once. This chain links TRBV5-6 with TRBJ2-7; D assignment may be TRBD1 or TRBD2 (5 bases each). This CDR3 has 14 residues. CDR1 is SGHDT and CDR2 is YYEEEE in the germline V gene. Trimming pared 4 bases from V and 2 bases from J, leaving 13 bases between. For the CDR3, the DNA is TGTGCCAGCAGCCAGGACTGGGGGACCTACGAGCAGTACTTC. Encoded protein: CASSQDWGTYEQYF.

This chain connects TRBV6-1 to TRBJ2-7; 7 nucleotides match TRBD1. CDR1 and CDR2 from the germline V gene are MNHNS and SASEGT. This CDR3 is 13 amino acids long. V trimming: 4 bases; J trimming: 3 bases; junction bases outside the gene matches: 3. CDR3 sequence: CASSVHRGYEQYF. For the CDR3, the DNA is TGTGCCAGCAGTGTTCACAGGGGCTACGAGCAGTACTTC.

V usage is TRBV18 and J usage is TRBJ1-5, with 9 nucleotides matching TRBD1. Germline V gives CDR1 KGHSH, CDR2 LQKENI. CDR3 length: 15 amino acids. J gave up 1 base and V 6 bases, and 4 bases lay outside the gene matches. CDR3 nucleotides: TGTGCCAGCTCGTCACAGGGGGCCAGCAATCAGCCCCAGCATTTT. Its translation is CASSSQGASNQPQHF.

CDR3 sequence: CASSLGGGGDTQYF. DNA of the CDR3: TGTGCCAGCAGCTTAGGCGGCGGAGGAGATACGCAGTATTTT. The chain joins TRBV7-2 to TRBJ2-3; tentative D call: TRBD2 (5 bases). Trimming removed 1 base from V and 5 bases from J, with 10 bases in between. CDR3 size: 14 residues. Looked up from germline, CDR1 is SGHTA and CDR2 is FQGNSA.

The chain combines TRBV30 with TRBJ1-5; D not resolved. CDR1 is GTSNPN, CDR2 SVGIG, per germline (reference sequence). V lost 7 bases, J lost 0 bases, and 10 bases lay in between. The CDR3 contains 13 residues. For the CDR3, the DNA is TGTGCCTTTGGGGAGGATAGCAATCAGCCCCAGCATTTT. It codes for CAFGEDSNQPQHF.

This clone showed up just once. V and J are TRBV7-2 and TRBJ2-1; D ambiguous. CDR1 and CDR2 (germline): SGHTA, FQGNSA. The CDR3 spans 12 residues. V shed 4 bases and J shed 14 bases, with 15 bases lying between them. The CDR3 loop is CASSSDGSSKFF. The DNA of the CDR3 is TGTGCCAGCAGCTCTGACGGGTCGTCTAAGTTCTTC. Based on the CDR3 plus reference TRBV7-2 and TRBJ2-1, the full variable domain is GAGVSQSPSNKVTEKGKDVELRCDPISGHTALYWYRQSLGQGLEFLIYFQGNSAPDKSGLPSDRFSAERTGGSVSTLTIQRTQQEDSAVYLCASSSDGSSKFFGPGTRLTVL.

The rearrangement links TRBV30 to TRBJ1-4, with D perhaps matching TRBD1 (6 bases). The CDR3 is 14 residues long. Germline loops: CDR1 GTSNPN, CDR2 SVGIG (reference sequence). V was trimmed by 1 base and J by 8 bases, leaving 14 bases between them. The CDR3 DNA sequence: TGTGCCTGGAGTGGGGGGCCTCGGGAAGAAAAACTGTTTTTT. Translating gives CAWSGGPREEKLFF.

This clone came up once. The rearrangement joins TRBV18 to TRBJ2-3; D is possibly TRBD1 (5 bases). With 3 bases removed from V and 3 bases from J, the gap between germline ends came to 7 bases. CDR1 and CDR2 from the germline V gene are KGHSH and LQKENI. The CDR3 extends over 13 amino acids. CDR3 nucleotide sequence: TGTGCCAGCTCACCCCGACAGACAGATACGCAGTATTTT. Amino acids: CASSPRQTDTQYF.

This rearrangement joins TRBV7-9 to TRBJ2-2; 7 nucleotides line up with TRBD2. CDR1 is SEHNR and CDR2 is FQNEAQ in the germline V gene (reference sequence). With 5 bases clipped from V and 6 bases from J, the junction kept 12 bases outside the gene matches. This CDR3 has 16 residues. CDR3 nucleotide sequence: TGTGCCAGCAGCCCAGATCCCGGGGGGTATTCCGGGGAGCTGTTTTTT. Residues: CASSPDPGGYSGELFF.

The V gene is TRBV7-9, the J gene TRBJ2-1; 7 nucleotides match TRBD2. V lost 6 bases to trimming and J lost 9 bases; unmatched junction nucleotides: 11. The germline V gene has CDR1 SEHNR and CDR2 FQNEAQ (reference sequence). CDR3 length: 14 amino acids. The CDR3 loop reads CASSGREPWGEQFF. DNA of the CDR3: TGTGCCAGCAGTGGGCGGGAGCCATGGGGTGAGCAGTTCTTC.